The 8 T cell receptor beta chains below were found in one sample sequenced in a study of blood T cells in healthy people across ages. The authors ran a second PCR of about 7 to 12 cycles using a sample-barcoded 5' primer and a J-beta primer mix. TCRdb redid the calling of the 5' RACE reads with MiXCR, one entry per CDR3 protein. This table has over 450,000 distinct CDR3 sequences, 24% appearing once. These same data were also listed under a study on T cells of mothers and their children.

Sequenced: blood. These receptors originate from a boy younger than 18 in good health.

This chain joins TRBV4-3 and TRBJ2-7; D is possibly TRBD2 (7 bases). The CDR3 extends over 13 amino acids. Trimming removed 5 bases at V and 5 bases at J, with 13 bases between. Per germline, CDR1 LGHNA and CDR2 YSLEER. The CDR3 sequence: CASSFGGGNEQYF. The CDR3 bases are TGCGCCAGCAGCTTTGGGGGGGGCAACGAGCAGTACTTC.

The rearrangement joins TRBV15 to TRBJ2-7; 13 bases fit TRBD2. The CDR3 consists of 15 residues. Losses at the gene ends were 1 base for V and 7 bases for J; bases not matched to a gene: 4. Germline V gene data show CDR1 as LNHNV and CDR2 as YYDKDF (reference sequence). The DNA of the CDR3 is TGTGCCACCAGCAGAGGGACTAGCGGGAGTCGGGAGCAGTACTTC. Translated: CATSRGTSGSREQYF.

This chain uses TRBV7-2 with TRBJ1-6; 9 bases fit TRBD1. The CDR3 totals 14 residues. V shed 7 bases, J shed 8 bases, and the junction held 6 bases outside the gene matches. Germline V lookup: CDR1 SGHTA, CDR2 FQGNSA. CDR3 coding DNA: TGTGCCAGCACCGTGGACAGGGGTTATTCACCCCTCCACTTT. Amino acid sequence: CASTVDRGYSPLHF.

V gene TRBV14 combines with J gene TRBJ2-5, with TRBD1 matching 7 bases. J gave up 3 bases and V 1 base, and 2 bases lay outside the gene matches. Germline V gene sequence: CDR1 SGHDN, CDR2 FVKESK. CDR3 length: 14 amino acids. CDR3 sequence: CASSQARGKETQYF. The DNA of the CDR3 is TGTGCCAGCAGCCAAGCCAGGGGGAAAGAGACCCAGTACTTC. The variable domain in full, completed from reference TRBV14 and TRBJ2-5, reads EAGVTQFPSHSVIEKGQTVTLRCDPISGHDNLYWYRRVMGKEIKFLLHFVKESKQDESGMPNNRFLAERTGGTYSTLKVQPAELEDSGVYFCASSQARGKETQYFGPGTRLLVL.

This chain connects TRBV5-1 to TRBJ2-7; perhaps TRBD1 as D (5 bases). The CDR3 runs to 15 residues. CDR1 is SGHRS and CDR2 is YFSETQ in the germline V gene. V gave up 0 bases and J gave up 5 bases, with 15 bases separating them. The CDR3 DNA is TGCGCCAGCAGCTTGGGGGGCAGCCCCCCAGACGAGCAGTACTTC. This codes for CASSLGGSPPDEQYF.

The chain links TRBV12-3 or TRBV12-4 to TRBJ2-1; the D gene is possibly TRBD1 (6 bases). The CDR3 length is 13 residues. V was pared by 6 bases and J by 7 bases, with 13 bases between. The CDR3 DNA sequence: TGTGCCAGCAGACCACAGGGTGGAAATGAGCAGTTCTTC. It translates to CASRPQGGNEQFF.

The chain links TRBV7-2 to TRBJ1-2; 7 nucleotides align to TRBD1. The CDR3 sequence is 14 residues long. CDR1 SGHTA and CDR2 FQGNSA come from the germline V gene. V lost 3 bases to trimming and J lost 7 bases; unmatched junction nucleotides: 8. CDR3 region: CASSFYTGERGYTF. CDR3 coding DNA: TGTGCCAGCAGCTTTTACACAGGGGAACGTGGCTACACCTTC.

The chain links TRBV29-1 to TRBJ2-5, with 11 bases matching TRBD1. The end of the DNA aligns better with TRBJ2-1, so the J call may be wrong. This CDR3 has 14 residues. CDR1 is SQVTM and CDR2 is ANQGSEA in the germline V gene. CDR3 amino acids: CSVDHGQGANEQFF. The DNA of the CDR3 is TGCAGCGTTGATCATGGACAGGGGGCGAATGAGCAGTTCTTC.